What follows are 27 T cell receptor beta chains derived from one specimen sequenced in a study of shared clonotypes between healthy human individuals. Profiling relied on immunoSEQ multiplex PCR, and the TCRdb table lists in-frame clones only, not all of them. The sample has a few hundred thousand clones, 60% to 70% seen once. The source material was memory CD4+ T cells sorted from blood. The sample's subset: CD45RA-negative fraction. The origin of the receptors is a man aged 25-45 years in good health.

This chain joins TRBV6-1 and TRBJ1-1; D gene unclear. The CDR3 spans 16 residues. The V gene lost 2 bases and the J gene lost 5 bases, with 18 bases spanning the gap. CDR1 and CDR2 from the germline V gene are MNHNS and SASEGT. The CDR3 sequence is CASSEYGSWVRTEAFF. Here the CDR3 DNA reads TGTGCCAGCAGTGAATATGGCAGTTGGGTGAGGACTGAAGCTTTCTTT.

J is TRBJ2-3 and V is TRBV7-9; D gene ambiguous. In germline, CDR1 is SEHNR, CDR2 FQNEAQ (reference sequence). The CDR3 spans 18 residues. V lost 2 bases to trimming and J lost 2 bases, with 20 bases between them. For the CDR3, the DNA is TGTGCCAGCAGCTTATTCATCAGTTTTGGTCTAACCACAGATACGCAGTATTTT. Protein sequence: CASSLFISFGLTTDTQYF.

The V call is TRBV19, the J call TRBJ2-3; D not certain. Germline CDR1 and CDR2: LNHDA and SQIVND (reference sequence). The CDR3 length is 15 residues. Between the trimmed V and J ends, which lost 2 bases and 1 base, there was a span of 10 bases. CDR3 region: CASSISLWGTDTQYF. DNA of the CDR3: TGTGCCAGTAGTATATCTCTCTGGGGCACAGATACGCAGTATTTT.

Details on this clone: In the same sample, other DNA sequences code for this CDR3. The gene calls are TRBV5-1 and TRBJ2-7, with a weak D call TRBD2 (6 bases). V lost 1 base and J lost 0, with 11 bases in between. Per the germline V gene, CDR1 is SGHRS and CDR2 is YFSETQ. This CDR3 contains 15 residues. Here the CDR3 DNA reads TGCGCCAGCAGCTTGAGCCTAGCGAGCTCCTACGAGCAGTACTTC. The encoded protein is CASSLSLASSYEQYF.

This clone was seen a few times. V usage is TRBV2 and J usage is TRBJ2-5, with a tentative D call TRBD2 (5 bases). The CDR3 covers 13 residues. Trimming took off 5 bases at V and 4 bases at J, with 11 bases between the two ends. CDR1 is SNHLY, CDR2 FYNNEI, per germline. Here the CDR3 reads CASSKPGLETQYF. The CDR3 region has the DNA TGTGCCAGCAGTAAACCGGGGTTAGAGACCCAGTACTTC.

The V call is TRBV18, the J call TRBJ1-2, with D tentatively TRBD1 (5 bases). Germline V gene data show CDR1 as KGHSH and CDR2 as LQKENI. The CDR3 extends over 14 amino acids. V dropped 3 bases and J dropped 0 bases, with 8 bases sitting between them. The CDR3 protein is CASSPPTANYGYTF. The CDR3, as DNA: TGTGCCAGCTCACCCCCGACAGCTAACTATGGCTACACCTTC.

This clone has a single count. The chain links TRBV5-1 to TRBJ2-1, with TRBD2 identical over 9 bases. CDR1 and CDR2 from the germline V gene are SGHRS and YFSETQ. This CDR3 is 15 amino acids long. Unmatched junction bases numbered 8, after V lost 3 bases and J lost 7 bases. The CDR3 coding sequence is TGCGCCAGCAGCTCCTGGACTAGCGATAGGAATGAGCAGTTCTTC. It is translated as CASSSWTSDRNEQFF.

This clone showed up just a few times. The chain joins TRBV19 to TRBJ2-5; D is possibly TRBD1 (6 bases). V was clipped by 5 bases and J by 3 bases, with 10 bases between them. The CDR3 spans 13 residues. Germline values: CDR1 LNHDA, CDR2 SQIVND (reference sequence). CDR3 DNA sequence: TGTGCCAGTAGTTGGACAGCCAAAGAGACCCAGTACTTC. As protein: CASSWTAKETQYF. Based on the CDR3 plus reference TRBV19 and TRBJ2-5, the full variable domain is DGGITQSPKYLFRKEGQNVTLSCEQNLNHDAMYWYRQDPGQGLRLIYYSQIVNDFQKGDIAEGYSVSREKKESFPLTVTSAQKNPTAFYLCASSWTAKETQYFGPGTRLLVL.

Note on this clone: This may be a read error, as it is one base from a much larger clone. The J gene is TRBJ2-2, the V gene TRBV11-3, with a possible D match to TRBD2 (6 bases). Germline assignment: CDR1 SGHNT and CDR2 YENEEA. CDR3 length: 15 amino acids. The V and J ends lost 1 base and 1 base respectively, with 7 bases between them. CDR3 sequence reads: CASSLGGVNTGELFF. In DNA form, the CDR3 reads TGTGCCAGCAGCTTAGGGGGGGTGAACACCGGGGAGCTGTTTTTT.

This clone was detected only once. This rearrangement joins TRBV5-1 to TRBJ1-1; D not resolved. The CDR3 is made up of 14 amino acids. Germline-derived CDR1 and CDR2 are SGHRS and YFSETQ. The V and J ends lost 2 bases and 2 bases respectively, with 10 bases between them. This chain's CDR3 is CASSLEGLNTEAFF. DNA of the CDR3: TGCGCCAGCAGCTTAGAAGGGCTAAACACTGAAGCTTTCTTT.

This chain joins TRBV14 and TRBJ2-7; possible D gene TRBD2, 5 bases. The CDR3 covers 13 residues. Trimming removed 3 bases from V and 7 bases from J, with 13 bases in between. The germline V gene encodes CDR1 SGHDN and CDR2 FVKESK. CDR3 residues: CASSQFGSGEQYF. CDR3 DNA sequence: TGTGCCAGCAGCCAGTTTGGGTCGGGGGAGCAGTACTTC.

The rearrangement links TRBV4-3 to TRBJ2-7, with 7 bases lining up with TRBD1. CDR1 LGHNA and CDR2 YSLEER come from the germline V gene. This CDR3 comprises 14 residues. The trim removed 3 bases at V and 3 bases at J, leaving 5 bases unmatched. CDR3 protein: CASSQDRSYYEQYF. CDR3 nucleotides: TGCGCCAGCAGCCAGGACAGGTCGTACTACGAGCAGTACTTC.

The chain employs TRBV10-1 and TRBJ1-2; 8 bases fit TRBD1. V lost 8 bases to trimming and J lost 4 bases; unmatched junction nucleotides: 6. The CDR3 is 13 residues long. The V gene's germline CDR1 is WNHNN and CDR2 SYGVQD (reference sequence). CDR3 in amino acids: CASSQGQAYGYTF. CDR3 in DNA: TGCGCCAGCTCTCAGGGACAGGCCTATGGCTACACCTTC.

This chain uses TRBV19 with TRBJ2-1; 12 bases are a match to TRBD2. Losses at the gene ends were 2 bases for V and 7 bases for J; bases not matched to a gene: 3. CDR3 size: 15 residues. Germline loops: CDR1 LNHDA, CDR2 SQIVND (reference sequence). CDR3 bases: TGTGCCAGTAGTATAAGACTAGCGGGAGCTAATGAGCAGTTCTTC. This encodes CASSIRLAGANEQFF.

The J gene is TRBJ2-3, the V gene TRBV9; TRBD1 is a possible D gene (5 bases). V lost 0 bases, J lost 2 bases, and 13 bases lay in between. The CDR3 covers 16 residues. The germline V gene encodes CDR1 SGDLS and CDR2 YYNGEE. CDR3 sequence reads: CASSVVPPGFTDTQYF. Written as DNA, the CDR3 is TGTGCCAGCAGCGTAGTACCCCCAGGGTTCACAGATACGCAGTATTTT.

The V gene is TRBV19, the J gene TRBJ1-5; maybe TRBD1 (5 bases). The length of the CDR3 is 13 residues. V lost 8 bases to trimming and J lost 3 bases, with 11 bases between them. CDR1 is LNHDA, CDR2 SQIVND, per germline (reference sequence). The CDR3 loop reads CASDGGINQPQHF. The DNA for the CDR3 is TGTGCCAGTGATGGGGGGATCAATCAGCCCCAGCATTTT. The variable domain in full, with the rest retrieved from reference TRBV19 and TRBJ1-5, is DGGITQSPKYLFRKEGQNVTLSCEQNLNHDAMYWYRQDPGQGLRLIYYSQIVNDFQKGDIAEGYSVSREKKESFPLTVTSAQKNPTAFYLCASDGGINQPQHFGDGTRLSIL.

The V and J genes are TRBV5-1 and TRBJ2-2, with D perhaps TRBD1 (5 bases). In germline, CDR1 is SGHRS, CDR2 YFSETQ. V was cut by 0 bases and J by 5 bases, with 14 bases left in between. The CDR3 is 16 residues long. The CDR3: CASSLGGSLRTGELFF. The DNA for the CDR3 is TGCGCCAGCAGCTTGGGGGGCAGCCTGCGTACCGGGGAGCTGTTTTTT.

In this sample, this clone turned up a few times. The chain combines TRBV5-4 with TRBJ1-1; 8 bases fit TRBD1. Trimming cost V 4 bases and J 10 bases; bases outside gene matches: 12. This CDR3 is 14 amino acids long. Germline CDR1 and CDR2: SGHNT and YYREEE (reference sequence). In DNA form, the CDR3 reads TGTGCCAGCAGCCCGACAGGGGACCCCGACGGAGCTTTCTTT. Protein: CASSPTGDPDGAFF.

This clone was observed a few times. Here the CDR3 reads CAISVPGRITDTQYF. CDR3 in DNA: TGTGCCATCAGTGTTCCGGGACGGATCACAGATACGCAGTATTTT. The rearrangement links TRBV10-3 to TRBJ2-3; D is perhaps TRBD1 or TRBD2 (5 bases each). Germline CDR1 ENHRY, CDR2 SYGVKD. V was cut by 4 bases and J by 2 bases, with 13 bases left in between. The CDR3 consists of 15 residues.

The chain employs TRBV25-1 and TRBJ2-7; 11 bases are a match to TRBD1. V lost 4 bases, J lost 6 bases, and 5 bases stayed unmatched. Germline CDR1 reads MGHDK; CDR2 reads SYGVNS. CDR3 length equals 14 residues. The CDR3 is CASSAGQGAGEQYF. In nucleotides, the CDR3 is TGTGCCAGCAGTGCCGGACAGGGGGCGGGCGAGCAGTACTTC.

The DNA of the CDR3 is TGTGCCAGCAGAAAGCGGGAGGTGGGGGAGCAGTACTTC. Translated, it gives CASRKREVGEQYF. The chain recombines TRBV28 with TRBJ2-7; 9 nucleotides line up with TRBD2. J gave up 7 bases and V 6 bases, and 7 bases lay outside the gene matches. Germline V lookup: CDR1 MDHEN, CDR2 SYDVKM. The CDR3 loop spans 13 amino acids.

The gene calls are TRBV10-3 and TRBJ2-2; the D is unclear. This CDR3 comprises 13 residues. V was cut by 8 bases and J by 0 bases, with 7 bases left in between. Germline V gene lookup returns CDR1 ENHRY and CDR2 SYGVKD. CDR3 amino acids: CAIVAANTGELFF. The CDR3 region has the DNA TGTGCCATCGTCGCGGCGAACACCGGGGAGCTGTTTTTT.

A word on this clone: The same CDR3 arises from other DNA sequences in this sample as well. The CDR3 is CASSFTDTQYF. Written as DNA, the CDR3 is TGTGCCAGCAGTTTTACAGATACGCAGTATTTT. The chain links TRBV2 to TRBJ2-3; D unresolved. The V end lost 5 bases, the J end lost 3 bases, and 3 bases lay between the germline ends. The length of the CDR3 is 11 residues. Per germline, CDR1 SNHLY and CDR2 FYNNEI.

This clone appeared once. The chain recombines TRBV7-2 with TRBJ2-7; D is uncertain. Trimming cost V 4 bases and J 2 bases, with 12 bases left between them. The CDR3 runs to 14 residues. Germline CDR1 and CDR2: SGHTA and FQGNSA. The CDR3 DNA reads TGTGCCAGCAGCTCCTGGGTGTTTCCCTACGAGCAGTACTTC. Translating it yields CASSSWVFPYEQYF.

The chain combines TRBV7-6 with TRBJ2-5; a possible D gene is TRBD1 (6 bases). The CDR3 contains 14 residues. Germline values: CDR1 SGHVS, CDR2 FNYEAQ. V shed 1 base and J shed 4 bases, with 10 bases lying between them. Here the CDR3 DNA reads TGTGCCAGCAGCTTAGATACAGGGCGAGAGACCCAGTACTTC. Translated: CASSLDTGRETQYF.

This clone was seen ten or more times. The CDR3 here is CASRHLLPGLQETQYF. The CDR3 bases are TGTGCCAGCAGGCACTTACTTCCGGGGCTTCAAGAGACCCAGTACTTC. V gene TRBV28 combines with J gene TRBJ2-5; D may be TRBD1 or TRBD2 (5 bases each). Trimming removed 6 bases at V and 2 bases at J, with 19 bases between. The germline V gene has CDR1 MDHEN and CDR2 SYDVKM. The CDR3 sequence is 16 residues long.

The chain links TRBV27 to TRBJ2-3; 7 nucleotides agree with TRBD1. J was trimmed by 0 bases and V by 3 bases; bases with no gene match: 6. The CDR3 runs 16 residues. From germline, CDR1 is MNHEY and CDR2 SMNVEV (reference sequence). The CDR3 DNA follows: TGTGCCAGCAGTTTGGTCACAGGGGTTAGCACAGATACGCAGTATTTT. This codes for CASSLVTGVSTDTQYF.